A single sample is the source of the 3 T cell receptor beta chains below, sequenced in a study of T cells after yellow fever vaccination. TCRdb redid the calling of the 5' RACE reads with MiXCR, one entry per CDR3 protein. Of tens of thousands of distinct CDR3 sequences listed, 7% to 9% are singletons. The sample was CD8+ T cells sorted from PBMCs, taken roughly 14 days after the first yellow fever vaccination. The origin of the receptors is a man younger than 35 who received the YFV17D yellow fever vaccine.

Regarding this clonotype: This may stem from a read error, because a much larger clone lies one nucleotide away. The gene calls are TRBV5-1 and TRBJ2-5; no definite D call. Germline CDR1 and CDR2: SGHRS and YFSETQ. CDR3 length: 15 amino acids. The ends were cut back, 7 bases at V and 3 bases at J, with 19 bases in the middle. The CDR3: CASDKWDPAEETQYF. The CDR3 DNA is TGCGCCAGCGACAAGTGGGATCCTGCTGAAGAGACCCAGTACTTC.

This clonotype came up a few times. The chain uses TRBV19 and TRBJ2-2; tentative D call: TRBD1 (5 bases). The CDR3 is 15 residues long. Germline values: CDR1 LNHDA, CDR2 SQIVND (reference sequence). V gave up 3 bases and J gave up 5 bases, with 13 bases separating them. The DNA of the CDR3 is TGTGCCAGTAGTATGGGCCAGGGTCGAACCGGGGAGCTGTTTTTT. Translating gives CASSMGQGRTGELFF.

This clonotype has a count of ten or more. The rearrangement links TRBV7-9 to TRBJ2-7; 13 nucleotides align to TRBD2. Looked up from germline, CDR1 is SEHNR and CDR2 is FQNEAQ (reference sequence). Trimming took 5 bases from V and 1 from J; bases not matched to a gene: 8. This CDR3 is built from 17 residues. CDR3 sequence: CASSAGLAGASSYEQYF. The DNA for the CDR3 is TGTGCCAGCAGCGCCGGACTAGCGGGGGCCTCATCCTACGAGCAGTACTTC.